These 29 T cell receptor beta chains originate from one sample sequenced in a study of memory CD4+ T cells and cytomegalovirus serostatus. The data were produced by immunoSEQ multiplex PCR, yet TCRdb's version contains in-frame clones alone and is incomplete. This table has tens of thousands of clones, about 80% appearing once. The sort gate was single viable CD3+CD4+CD8-CD45RO+ cells for memory CD4+ T cells. Sequenced material: memory CD4+ T cells from blood. These receptors all stem from an adult in good health and CMV-seronegative.

The chain couples TRBV5-1 to TRBJ2-1; maybe TRBD1 (6 bases). The length of the CDR3 is 14 residues. The germline CDR1 and CDR2 sequences are SGHRS and YFSETQ. V was cut by 5 bases and J by 2 bases, with 11 bases left in between. The CDR3 here is CASSGGGAYNEQFF. CDR3 sequence (DNA): TGCGCCAGCAGTGGGGGCGGTGCCTACAATGAGCAGTTCTTC.

This clone was seen once. The genes are TRBV9 and TRBJ1-2, with TRBD1 matching over 8 bases. This CDR3 comprises 14 residues. CDR1 is SGDLS and CDR2 is YYNGEE in the germline V gene. V shed 4 bases and J 2 bases; nucleotides not matched to a gene: 4. The DNA of the CDR3 is TGTGCCAGCAGCTCGCGGACAGGGAACTATGGCTACACCTTC. Protein sequence: CASSSRTGNYGYTF.

The chain combines TRBV16 with TRBJ2-7; TRBD1 is a possible D gene (6 bases). Germline CDR1 KGHSY, CDR2 FQNENV. V was trimmed by 4 bases and J by 3 bases, leaving 13 bases between them. The CDR3 totals 14 residues. CDR3 DNA sequence: TGTGCCAGCAGCCCCTTTCAGGGGATCTACGAGCAGTACTTC. Its protein product is CASSPFQGIYEQYF. Filled out from reference TRBV16 and TRBJ2-7, the complete variable domain reads GEEVAQTPKHLVRGEGQKAKLYCAPIKGHSYVFWYQQVLKNEFKFLISFQNENVFDETGMPKERFSAKCLPNSPCSLEIQATKLEDSAVYFCASSPFQGIYEQYFGPGTRLTVT.

This clone was counted a single time. J is TRBJ2-3 and V is TRBV4-1, with TRBD2 identical over 10 bases. CDR3 length equals 17 residues. J gave up 1 base and V 0 bases, and 4 bases lay outside the gene matches. Germline values: CDR1 MGHRA, CDR2 YSYEKL. CDR3 nucleotide sequence: TGCGCCAGCAGCCAAGAGCGAGCGGGGGGGCGCACAGATACGCAGTATTTT. This gives the protein CASSQERAGGRTDTQYF.

This chain joins TRBV4-1 and TRBJ2-3; D not resolved. Germline CDR1 MGHRA, CDR2 YSYEKL. The CDR3 loop spans 14 amino acids. The V and J ends lost 0 bases and 2 bases respectively, with 6 bases between them. In DNA, the CDR3 is TGCGCCAGCAGCCAAGATCTCAACACAGATACGCAGTATTTT. Protein: CASSQDLNTDTQYF.

The chain employs TRBV6-6 and TRBJ2-3; possible D gene TRBD1, 6 bases. V was cut by 8 bases and J by 2 bases, with 17 bases left in between. The CDR3 contains 15 residues. The germline gives CDR1 MNHNY, CDR2 SVGAGI (reference sequence). CDR3 sequence: CASLRQGHNTDTQYF. In nucleotides, the CDR3 is TGTGCCAGCCTCCGTCAGGGGCATAACACAGATACGCAGTATTTT.

The chain carries TRBV7-3 and TRBJ2-3; D gene unclear. The CDR3 covers 15 residues. Per the germline V gene, CDR1 is SGHTA and CDR2 is FQGTGA. V was cut by 2 bases and J by 2 bases, with 11 bases left in between. Written as DNA, the CDR3 is TGTGCCAGCAGCTTACGGGTCAGTCCCACAGATACGCAGTATTTT. Protein product: CASSLRVSPTDTQYF.

The rearrangement uses TRBV6-1 and TRBJ2-2, with TRBD2 identical over 8 bases. The junction had 6 bases not matched to a gene; V was cut back by 0 bases and J by 0 bases. The germline gives CDR1 MNHNS, CDR2 SASEGT. This CDR3 contains 18 residues. The CDR3 coding sequence is TGTGCCAGCAGTGAAGCGATGCAGCGGGGGCCGAACACCGGGGAGCTGTTTTTT. It yields the protein CASSEAMQRGPNTGELFF.

This clone was seen a few times. The rearrangement uses TRBV11-2 and TRBJ2-7, with TRBD2 matching over 11 bases. This CDR3 contains 15 residues. V gave up 0 bases and J gave up 6 bases; unmatched junction bases: 4. Per the germline V gene, CDR1 is SGHAT and CDR2 is FQNNGV. The CDR3 here is CASSLDLTSGVEQYF. CDR3 nucleotide sequence: TGTGCCAGCAGCTTAGATCTGACTAGCGGGGTCGAGCAGTACTTC.

This rearrangement joins TRBV4-2 to TRBJ2-1, with D tentatively TRBD1 (6 bases). Trimming shortened V by 0 bases and J by 3 bases, and 9 bases separated the two germline ends. The CDR3 totals 15 residues. Germline V gives CDR1 LGHNA, CDR2 YNFKEQ. The DNA of the CDR3 is TGTGCCAGCAGCCAAGAGCCAGGGGACTACAATGAGCAGTTCTTC. Translating it yields CASSQEPGDYNEQFF.

The rearrangement links TRBV28 to TRBJ1-1; unclear D gene. The CDR3 runs to 16 residues. Germline CDR1 reads MDHEN; CDR2 reads SYDVKM. Trimming pared 3 bases from V and 5 bases from J, leaving 19 bases between. CDR3 DNA: TGTGCCAGCAGTTTCTCTCCGGGTCTCGGTATGACTGAAGCTTTCTTT. It translates to CASSFSPGLGMTEAFF.

DNA of the CDR3: TGTGCCAGCAGCAAATGGTACCCGGGACTAGCGGGGCGGAGGGAGACCCAGTACTTC. Protein product: CASSKWYPGLAGRRETQYF. J is TRBJ2-5 and V is TRBV21-1; the tabulated D call, TRBD2, remains unverified against the DNA. TRBV21-1 is an annotated pseudogene. CDR3 length: 19 residues.

The V and J genes are TRBV5-1 and TRBJ2-1; 11 bases match TRBD2. V lost 4 bases to trimming and J lost 5 bases; unmatched junction nucleotides: 8. This CDR3 has 16 amino acids. Germline V gene sequence: CDR1 SGHRS, CDR2 YFSETQ. CDR3 nucleotides: TGCGCCAGCAGCCTAGGACTAGCGGGTGGGCACAATGAGCAGTTCTTC. Amino acids: CASSLGLAGGHNEQFF.

The chain joins TRBV12-1 to TRBJ1-5; TRBD1, the table's D call, lacks a check against the DNA. TRBV12-1 is a documented pseudogene. The CDR3 length is 12 residues. The CDR3 protein is CANIQGTQPQHF. CDR3 sequence (DNA): TGTGCCAACATTCAGGGGACTCAGCCCCAGCATTTT.

Concerning this clone itself: The junction departs from the called germline gene at one end, perhaps through a read error. This rearrangement joins TRBV15 to TRBJ2-5; 15 positions match TRBD2. Germline CDR1 reads LNHNV; CDR2 reads YYDKDF (reference sequence). The CDR3 extends over 19 amino acids. As DNA, the CDR3 is TGTGCCGCCAGCAGAGGGACTAGCGGGGGGCGTCGGTACCAAGAGACCCAGTACTTC. It specifies CAASRGTSGGRRYQETQYF.

The chain links TRBV5-1 to TRBJ2-3, with 8 bases fitting TRBD2. Germline CDR1 is SGHRS and CDR2 is YFSETQ. Unmatched junction bases numbered 12, after V lost 1 base and J lost 5 bases. The CDR3 loop spans 17 amino acids. CDR3 sequence: CASSLSYPGGGLDTQYF. The CDR3 DNA sequence: TGCGCCAGCAGCTTGAGCTACCCGGGCGGGGGGTTAGATACGCAGTATTTT. The full variable domain, in which reference TRBV5-1 and TRBJ2-3 provide the parts outside the CDR3, is KAGVTQTPRYLIKTRGQQVTLSCSPISGHRSVSWYQQTPGQGLQFLFEYFSETQRNKGNFPGRFSGRQFSNSRSEMNVSTLELGDSALYLCASSLSYPGGGLDTQYFGPGTRLTVL.

The genes are TRBV5-5 and TRBJ2-2; 11 nucleotides line up with TRBD2. The V gene's germline CDR1 is SGHKS and CDR2 YYEKEE (reference sequence). V trimming: 3 bases; J trimming: 6 bases; junction bases outside the gene matches: 4. The CDR3 has 15 amino acids. The CDR3 DNA follows: TGTGCCAGCAGCTCTATAGCGGGGGGGCCCGGGGAGCTGTTTTTT. Protein: CASSSIAGGPGELFF.

CDR3 DNA: TGTGCCAGCAGCTTAGTTCGCGGGGTTGGGGGAGATACGCAGTATTTT. Translated: CASSLVRGVGGDTQYF. This sequence joins TRBV11-2 and TRBJ2-3, with D tentatively TRBD2 (6 bases). CDR3 size: 16 residues. Trimming took 1 base from V and 5 from J, leaving 16 bases between them. The germline V gene has CDR1 SGHAT and CDR2 FQNNGV.

For the CDR3, the DNA is TGCGCCAGCAGCTTGGTTAGCGACACCCACGAGCAGTACTTC. Amino acid sequence: CASSLVSDTHEQYF. The chain recombines TRBV5-1 with TRBJ2-7, with a tentative D call TRBD2 (5 bases). V was cut by 0 bases and J by 5 bases, with 12 bases left in between. The CDR3 extends over 14 amino acids. Per germline, CDR1 SGHRS and CDR2 YFSETQ. Using reference TRBV5-1 and TRBJ2-7 for the parts outside the CDR3, the full variable domain is KAGVTQTPRYLIKTRGQQVTLSCSPISGHRSVSWYQQTPGQGLQFLFEYFSETQRNKGNFPGRFSGRQFSNSRSEMNVSTLELGDSALYLCASSLVSDTHEQYFGPGTRLTVT.

V is TRBV9 and J is TRBJ1-3; perhaps TRBD1 as D (6 bases). V was cut by 4 bases and J by 0 bases, with 14 bases left in between. CDR3 length: 16 residues. CDR1 SGDLS and CDR2 YYNGEE come from the germline V gene. The CDR3 here is CASSRTRTVSGNTIYF. The CDR3 DNA is TGTGCCAGCAGCCGGACGAGGACAGTCTCTGGAAACACCATATATTTT.

V and J are TRBV9 and TRBJ2-7; D not resolved. The V end was cut by 3 bases, the J end by 0 bases, with 4 bases between. CDR3 length: 12 residues. Germline assignment: CDR1 SGDLS and CDR2 YYNGEE. This CDR3 reads CASSDSSYEQYF. CDR3 nucleotides: TGTGCCAGCAGCGACAGCTCCTACGAGCAGTACTTC.

The chain employs TRBV30 and TRBJ1-1, with D perhaps TRBD1 (6 bases). Germline values: CDR1 GTSNPN, CDR2 SVGIG (reference sequence). The CDR3 runs 14 residues. V lost 3 bases to trimming and J lost 5 bases, with 16 bases between them. CDR3: CAWRKDRMGTEAFF. In nucleotides, the CDR3 is TGTGCCTGGAGGAAAGACAGGATGGGAACTGAAGCTTTCTTT.

The rearrangement links TRBV7-9 to TRBJ2-1; 8 positions match TRBD2. This CDR3 is 15 amino acids long. CDR1 and CDR2 from the germline V gene are SEHNR and FQNEAQ (reference sequence). V was clipped by 5 bases and J by 5 bases; unmatched bases: 8. This chain's CDR3 is CASSPGTSTNNEQFF. The CDR3 DNA follows: TGTGCCAGCAGCCCAGGGACTAGTACGAACAATGAGCAGTTCTTC.

In the case of this clone: Germline and junction disagree at one end, which may indicate a read error. This CDR3 is also generated by other DNA sequences in the sample. The gene calls are TRBV5-1 and TRBJ2-7; D is perhaps TRBD2 (6 bases). Germline V gene sequence: CDR1 SGHRS, CDR2 YFSETQ. The CDR3 is 15 residues long. CDR3 protein: CASSPGLLREDEQYF. The CDR3 region has the DNA TGCGCCAGCAGCCCGGGACTCCTGCGAGAAGACGAGCAGTACTTT.

The chain joins TRBV11-1 to TRBJ2-2; 15 nucleotides align to TRBD2. V shed 4 bases, J shed 3 bases, and the junction held 3 bases outside the gene matches. The CDR3 has 17 amino acids. Germline CDR1 reads SGHAT; CDR2 reads FQDESV (reference sequence). The CDR3, as DNA: TGTGCCAGCAGCTGGGGACTAGCGGGGGGTTACACCGGGGAGCTGTTTTTT. Translated: CASSWGLAGGYTGELFF. Using reference TRBV11-1 and TRBJ2-2 for the parts outside the CDR3, the full variable domain is EAEVAQSPRYKITEKSQAVAFWCDPISGHATLYWYRQILGQGPELLVQFQDESVVDDSQLPKDRFSAERLKGVDSTLKIQPAELGDSAMYLCASSWGLAGGYTGELFFGEGSRLTVL.

A remark on this clone: Its ends do not fully match the called genes, so a read error is possible. The chain employs TRBV7-7 and TRBJ2-2, with D possibly matching TRBD2 (5 bases). Germline CDR1 reads SSHAT; CDR2 reads FNYEAQ (reference sequence). This CDR3 spans 14 amino acids. The CDR3 coding sequence is TGTGCTAGCAGCTCCGGGCCTCGGGGCGGGGAGCTGTTTTTT. It encodes CASSSGPRGGELFF.

This clone has only a few counts. The V gene is TRBV27, the J gene TRBJ1-1; tentative D call: TRBD1 (5 bases). The germline V gene encodes CDR1 MNHEY and CDR2 SMNVEV (reference sequence). This CDR3 is built from 14 residues. The V end was cut by 7 bases, the J end by 1 base, with 13 bases between. The CDR3 is CASKAGPPNTEAFF. DNA of the CDR3: TGTGCCAGCAAGGCGGGACCCCCGAACACTGAAGCTTTCTTT.

V gene TRBV28 combines with J gene TRBJ1-5, with 12 positions matching TRBD1. V was clipped by 6 bases and J by 3 bases; unmatched bases: 3. The CDR3 covers 15 residues. Germline V gene sequence: CDR1 MDHEN, CDR2 SYDVKM. DNA for the CDR3: TGTGCCAGCAGGCGGGGACAGGGGGCCAATCAGCCCCAGCATTTT. Its translation: CASRRGQGANQPQHF.

The chain has TRBV7-9 and TRBJ2-5, with 9 bases lining up with TRBD2. The germline V gene encodes CDR1 SEHNR and CDR2 FQNEAQ (reference sequence). The CDR3 extends over 16 amino acids. V lost 2 bases, J lost 1 base, and 5 bases stayed unmatched. CDR3 in amino acids: CASSLWLAGTQETQYF. CDR3 in DNA: TGTGCCAGCAGCTTATGGCTAGCGGGGACCCAAGAGACCCAGTACTTC.